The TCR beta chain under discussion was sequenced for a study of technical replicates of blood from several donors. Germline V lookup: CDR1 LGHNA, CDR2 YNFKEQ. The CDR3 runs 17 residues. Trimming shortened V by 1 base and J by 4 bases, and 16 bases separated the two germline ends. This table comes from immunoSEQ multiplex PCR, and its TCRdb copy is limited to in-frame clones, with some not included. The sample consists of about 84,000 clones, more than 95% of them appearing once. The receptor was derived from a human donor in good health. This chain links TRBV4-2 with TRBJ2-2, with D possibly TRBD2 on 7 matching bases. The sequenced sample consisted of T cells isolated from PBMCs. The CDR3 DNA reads TGTGCCAGCAGCCAAGTTTTGGGGGGGCCGGGCACCGGGGAGCTGTTTTTT. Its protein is CASSQVLGGPGTGELFF.